This TCR beta chain was profiled in a study of T cell responses to AZD1222 COVID-19 vaccine. Findings and limits, study-wide: Baseline seropositives among AZD1222 recipients totaled only six. The study reported that nearly half of spike-specific TCRs target unmutated variant regions. Spike was spanned by vaccine-associated CD4 TCRs, with dominance at 160-218 and 743-854. Most donors were white British, females outnumbered males, and clonal diversity was possibly underestimated.

TCRdb's copy holds only in-frame clones and misses some; the assay was immunoSEQ multiplex PCR. The repertoire has tens of thousands of clones, roughly 87% of them found once; the top ten carry 4% to 5.5%. A word on this clone: The antigen remains unidentified.

This clonotype originated in an adult in good health. Here the sequenced sample was peripheral blood, taken on day 0 of MenACWY control vaccination.

In DNA, the CDR3 is TGTGCCAGCAGTCCGAGCGCCGGGACAGGAGCGAACACTGAAGCTTTCTTT. Translation gives CASSPSAGTGANTEAFF. The chain links TRBV27 to TRBJ1-1; 8 bases line up with TRBD1. CDR3 length equals 17 residues. The junction had 12 bases not matched to a gene; V was cut back by 5 bases and J by 1 base. The germline V gene encodes CDR1 MNHEY and CDR2 SMNVEV (reference sequence).